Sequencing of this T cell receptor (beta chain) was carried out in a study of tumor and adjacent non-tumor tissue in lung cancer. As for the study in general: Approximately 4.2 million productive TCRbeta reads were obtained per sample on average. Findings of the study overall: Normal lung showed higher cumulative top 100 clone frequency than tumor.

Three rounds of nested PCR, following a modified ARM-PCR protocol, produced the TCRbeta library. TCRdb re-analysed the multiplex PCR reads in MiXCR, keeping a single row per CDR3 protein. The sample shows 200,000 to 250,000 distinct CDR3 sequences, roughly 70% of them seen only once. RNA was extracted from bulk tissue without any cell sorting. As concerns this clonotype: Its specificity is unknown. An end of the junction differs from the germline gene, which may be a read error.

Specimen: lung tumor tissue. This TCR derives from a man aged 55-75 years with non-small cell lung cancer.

In DNA form, the CDR3 reads TGTGCCAGCAGCGAGGTCACTCAGGGACTACTAGAGACTCAGTACTTC. It encodes CASSEVTQGLLETQYF. The genes are TRBV11-3 and TRBJ2-5; TRBD2 matches at 7 bases. The CDR3 spans 16 residues. CDR1 and CDR2 from the germline V gene are SGHNT and YENEEA.